This TCR beta chain was obtained from a study of OX40 agonist ivuxolimab in advanced cancers. Study-wide background: Three patients responded partially, comprising one with hepatocellular carcinoma and two with cutaneous melanoma.

Per germline, CDR1 LNHDA and CDR2 SQIVND (reference sequence). The CDR3 is 13 residues long. Trimming pared 5 bases from V and 5 bases from J, leaving 11 bases between. Study-level points and caveats: The mean number of expanded clones was higher in CD8+ T cells than in CD4+.

TCRdb keeps only in-frame clones here, not all; method: immunoSEQ multiplex PCR. The sample includes approximately 76,000 clones, over 75% of them seen just once. To note about this clone: Its antigen is still unknown.

This sample comprised CD4+ or CD8+ T cells sorted from blood, obtained in a trial of the OX40 agonist ivuxolimab. This clonotype originated in an adult with an advanced solid tumor such as melanoma, head and neck, liver or kidney cancer. The chain carries TRBV19 and TRBJ2-3, with D maybe TRBD2 (5 bases). As DNA, the CDR3 is TGTGCCAGTAGTTTTGAAGGGAGAGATACGCAGTATTTT. It codes for CASSFEGRDTQYF.